The 10 T cell receptor beta chains in this list originate from one sample, sequenced in a study of tumor-infiltrating lymphocytes in oesophageal squamous cell carcinoma. MiXCR was run by TCRdb on the PCR reads, yielding one entry per CDR3 protein. The sample has about 14,000 distinct CDR3 sequences, roughly half seen once. Sequencing used blood. The source is a male donor with esophageal squamous cell carcinoma.

This chain uses TRBV5-1 with TRBJ2-2, with D hard to call. Germline V gene sequence: CDR1 SGHRS, CDR2 YFSETQ. The CDR3 consists of 14 residues. The germline V and J ends were trimmed by 4 bases and 5 bases, with 12 bases remaining between them. The CDR3 DNA sequence: TGCGCCAGCAGCGTGGGGATATCTACCGGGGAGCTGTTTTTT. Translated, it gives CASSVGISTGELFF.

This clonotype is medium-sized in the sample. The chain employs TRBV12-3 or TRBV12-4 and TRBJ2-1; 9 positions match TRBD2. V gave up 7 bases and J gave up 7 bases; unmatched junction bases: 5. CDR3 length equals 13 residues. The CDR3 bases are TGTGCCAGCAACCAGCGGGAGGCTAATGAGCAGTTCTTC. This gives the protein CASNQREANEQFF.

For this clonotype: Possible read error: a much larger clone is one base away. The chain is built from TRBV5-6 and TRBJ2-4; TRBD1 is a possible D gene (5 bases). The J call may be faulty, since TRBJ2-1 better matches the DNA end. Germline V gene sequence: CDR1 SGHDT, CDR2 YYEEEE. This CDR3 has 15 amino acids. CDR3: CASSLAGPGFYEQFF. The CDR3 DNA sequence: TGTGCCAGCAGCTTGGCAGGGCCTGGTTTCTACGAGCAGTTCTTC.

The chain joins TRBV28 to TRBJ2-3, with 10 bases identical to TRBD1. CDR3 length equals 15 residues. V lost 5 bases, J lost 3 bases, and 5 bases stayed unmatched. CDR1 is MDHEN, CDR2 SYDVKM, per germline. Written as DNA, the CDR3 is TGTGCCAGCAGTCGGGACAGGGGTTGGACAGATACGCAGTATTTT. Its protein is CASSRDRGWTDTQYF.

The V and J genes are TRBV7-9 and TRBJ2-5, with 9 bases lining up with TRBD2. The end of the DNA fits TRBJ2-7 better, so the J call may be wrong. The CDR3 length is 15 residues. Germline V CDR1 and CDR2: SEHNR, FQNEAQ (reference sequence). The CDR3 DNA sequence: TGTGCCAGCAGCCTCTGGGGAGCGGGAGGTTACGAGCAGTACTTC. Translated: CASSLWGAGGYEQYF.

V usage is TRBV7-3 and J usage is TRBJ2-1, with no clear D. The CDR3 length is 13 residues. The ends were cut back, 2 bases at V and 5 bases at J, with 7 bases in the middle. Germline CDR1 and CDR2: SGHTA and FQGTGA. The CDR3 reads CASSLSVDNEQFF. The DNA for the CDR3 is TGTGCCAGCAGCTTATCGGTGGACAATGAGCAGTTCTTC.

With regard to this clonotype: Given the absence of the conserved phenylalanine or tryptophan at the CDR3 end, a read error is likely. Because the CDR3's place on the DNA is in doubt, the DNA is left out and the CDR3 is given as listed by TCRdb. The chain has TRBV11-2 and TRBJ2-3; the table calls TRBD2, which could not be checked here. Germline loops: CDR1 SGHAT, CDR2 FQNNGV. The CDR3 totals 12 residues, both ends included. The CDR3 reads CASSSSRNEQFL.

J is TRBJ1-2 and V is TRBV28, with TRBD1 matching over 9 bases. The CDR3 sequence is 15 residues long. The germline gives CDR1 MDHEN, CDR2 SYDVKM. V lost 4 bases, J lost 5 bases, and 8 bases stayed unmatched. The CDR3: CASSSSGQGKYGYTF. The CDR3 DNA sequence: TGTGCCAGCAGTTCCTCGGGACAGGGAAAATATGGCTACACCTTC.

J is TRBJ2-3 and V is TRBV2; TRBD1 matches 11 bases. Gene TRBJ1-2 matches the end of the DNA better, so the J call may be wrong. The germline V gene has CDR1 SNHLY and CDR2 FYNNEI. The CDR3 length is 14 residues. The CDR3 here is CASSLGQGATGYTF. The CDR3 DNA reads TGTGCCAGCAGTCTAGGACAGGGGGCGACTGGCTACACCTTC.

This clonotype was seen a few times. This chain joins TRBV7-6 and TRBJ2-1, with D perhaps being TRBD1 or TRBD2 (5 bases each). Germline-derived CDR1 and CDR2 are SGHVS and FNYEAQ. V lost 3 bases to trimming and J lost 6 bases, with 21 bases between them. The CDR3 contains 17 residues. The chain's CDR3 is CASSFPKPGRERNEQFF. The CDR3 DNA reads as TGTGCCAGCAGCTTTCCCAAACCGGGACGAGAACGCAATGAGCAGTTCTTC.